Presented here are 26 T cell receptor beta chains from one specimen sequenced in a study of OX40 agonist ivuxolimab in advanced cancers. TCRdb's table, derived via immunoSEQ multiplex PCR, lists solely in-frame clones and lacks some. The sample consists of tens of thousands of clones, about 87% of them appearing once. Material: CD4+ or CD8+ T cells sorted from blood, obtained in a trial of the OX40 agonist ivuxolimab. The source of these receptors is an adult with an advanced solid tumor such as melanoma, head and neck, liver or kidney cancer.

The chain carries TRBV30 and TRBJ2-4, with D perhaps matching TRBD2 (5 bases). Germline-derived CDR1 and CDR2 are GTSNPN and SVGIG (reference sequence). Trimming shortened V by 3 bases and J by 3 bases, and 15 bases separated the two germline ends. The CDR3 consists of 15 residues. The CDR3 loop is CAWSGRGVIKNIQYF. CDR3 sequence (DNA): TGTGCCTGGAGCGGCCGGGGAGTTATCAAAAACATTCAGTACTTC.

In the case of this clone: Other DNA sequences in the sample encode the same CDR3. The chain links TRBV2 to TRBJ2-5; the match to TRBD1 covers 7 bases. The germline CDR1 and CDR2 sequences are SNHLY and FYNNEI. With 2 bases clipped from V and 3 bases from J, the junction kept 3 bases outside the gene matches. The CDR3 is made up of 14 amino acids. CDR3 sequence reads: CASSERQGKETQYF. Here the CDR3 DNA reads TGTGCCAGCAGTGAAAGACAGGGTAAAGAGACCCAGTACTTC.

This clone was observed a single time. The chain has TRBV29-1 and TRBJ2-1, with D tentatively TRBD2 (6 bases). V lost 6 bases and J lost 0, with 12 bases in between. This CDR3 has 14 amino acids. CDR1 and CDR2 (germline): SQVTM, ANQGSEA. The CDR3 spells CSVGSGSSYNEQFF. In nucleotides, the CDR3 is TGCAGCGTCGGGAGCGGGTCCTCCTACAATGAGCAGTTCTTC.

The rearrangement joins TRBV5-4 to TRBJ2-3, with TRBD2 matching 7 bases. CDR3 length equals 16 residues. Germline CDR1 and CDR2: SGHNT and YYREEE (reference sequence). V dropped 3 bases and J dropped 0; count of bases not matched to a gene: 7. The CDR3 coding sequence is TGTGCCAGCAGCTCACGGACTAGAGCTAGCACAGATACGCAGTATTTT. This encodes CASSSRTRASTDTQYF.

This chain connects TRBV2 to TRBJ2-5; TRBD2 aligns across 12 bases. There are 15 residues in the CDR3. CDR1 and CDR2 (germline): SNHLY, FYNNEI. V dropped 4 bases and J dropped 4; count of bases not matched to a gene: 4. CDR3 DNA: TGTGCCAGCAGTGGATCGACTAGCGGGAGAGAGACCCAGTACTTC. Translating it yields CASSGSTSGRETQYF.

This sequence joins TRBV9 and TRBJ1-1; D not certain. This CDR3 spans 14 amino acids. The germline V and J ends were trimmed by 4 bases and 2 bases, with 12 bases remaining between them. Per germline, CDR1 SGDLS and CDR2 YYNGEE. The CDR3 sequence: CASSPRWTNTEAFF. CDR3 in DNA: TGTGCCAGCAGCCCTCGGTGGACCAACACTGAAGCTTTCTTT.

The chain uses TRBV20-1 and TRBJ2-7; D may be TRBD2 (5 bases). Trimming shortened V by 7 bases and J by 5 bases, and 12 bases separated the two germline ends. This CDR3 region has 11 residues. The germline gives CDR1 DFQATT, CDR2 SNEGSKA (reference sequence). CDR3 sequence: CSGSVGDEQYF. The CDR3 DNA sequence: TGCAGTGGGAGCGTGGGAGACGAGCAGTACTTC.

V is TRBV11-1 and J is TRBJ1-1, with no clear D. The CDR3 covers 13 residues. Germline loops: CDR1 SGHAT, CDR2 FQDESV (reference sequence). V lost 1 base and J 1 base, leaving 4 bases between the germline ends. The CDR3 DNA reads as TGTGCCAGCAGCTTAGAAGAGAACACTGAAGCTTTCTTT. Translation: CASSLEENTEAFF.

This clone was seen just once. V gene TRBV5-5 combines with J gene TRBJ2-3; D is unresolved. CDR3 length: 13 amino acids. Germline loops: CDR1 SGHKS, CDR2 YYEKEE (reference sequence). Trimming removed 4 bases at V and 6 bases at J, with 12 bases between. The CDR3 nucleotides are TGTGCCAGCAGCCATTCCCACGCCGATACGCAGTATTTT. Its protein product is CASSHSHADTQYF.

V is TRBV2 and J is TRBJ1-2, with 7 positions matching TRBD1. The CDR3 consists of 13 residues. The germline gives CDR1 SNHLY, CDR2 FYNNEI. V was pared by 6 bases and J by 2 bases, with 3 bases of the junction left unmatched. The CDR3 region has the DNA TGTGCCAGCAGCCTACAGGGGAACTATGGCTACACCTTC. This translates into CASSLQGNYGYTF.

This clone came up a few times. The chain uses TRBV7-2 and TRBJ2-1; tentatively, D is TRBD2 (7 bases). Germline V gene sequence: CDR1 SGHTA, CDR2 FQGNSA. The CDR3 contains 15 residues. Trimming cost V 2 bases and J 15 bases, with 23 bases left between them. The CDR3 here is CASSLIVIGGGFPFF. For the CDR3, the DNA is TGTGCCAGCAGCTTAATAGTTATAGGGGGGGGCTTTCCGTTCTTC.

Here the CDR3 DNA reads TGTGCCAGCAGCGGATCGACGAGACAGCGCGACTGGGCCAACGTCCTGACTTTC. This translates into CASSGSTRQRDWANVLTF. The chain is built from TRBV11-1 and TRBJ2-6; perhaps TRBD1 as D (5 bases). The CDR3 runs to 18 residues. From germline, CDR1 is SGHAT and CDR2 FQDESV (reference sequence). V was cut by 5 bases and J by 5 bases, with 22 bases left in between.

This sequence joins TRBV19 and TRBJ2-3; TRBD1 might be the D (6 bases). V dropped 5 bases and J dropped 5 bases, with 14 bases sitting between them. The CDR3 is made up of 14 amino acids. The germline V gene encodes CDR1 LNHDA and CDR2 SQIVND (reference sequence). The CDR3 sequence: CASSSTGSGDTQYF. The CDR3 region has the DNA TGTGCCAGTAGTTCCACAGGGTCCGGAGATACGCAGTATTTT.

V is TRBV5-6 and J is TRBJ2-6, with TRBD2 matching over 7 bases. Germline V gene sequence: CDR1 SGHDT, CDR2 YYEEEE. The CDR3 consists of 15 residues. With 5 bases clipped from V and 3 bases from J, the junction kept 5 bases outside the gene matches. The CDR3 is CASSEAGVGANVLTF. CDR3 nucleotide sequence: TGTGCCAGCAGTGAGGCGGGGGTTGGGGCCAACGTCCTGACTTTC.

This clone was observed a single time. The J gene is TRBJ1-5, the V gene TRBV19; a possible D gene is TRBD1 (5 bases). Trimming cost V 4 bases and J 6 bases, with 13 bases left between them. The CDR3 contains 14 residues. Germline V gene sequence: CDR1 LNHDA, CDR2 SQIVND (reference sequence). The CDR3 nucleotides are TGTGCCAGTAGTAGAGGCGGGGCTAGTCAGCCCCAGCATTTT. Translating it yields CASSRGGASQPQHF.

This chain connects TRBV4-1 to TRBJ2-7; 8 positions match TRBD2. The CDR3 totals 16 residues. CDR1 and CDR2 (germline): MGHRA, YSYEKL. V lost 1 base to trimming and J lost 4 bases; unmatched junction nucleotides: 9. The CDR3 nucleotides are TGCGCCAGCAGCCAAGTTTCGGGAGGGCCACTATACGAGCAGTACTTC. This gives the protein CASSQVSGGPLYEQYF.

The J gene is TRBJ2-6, the V gene TRBV11-3; D is perhaps TRBD1 (5 bases). V gave up 5 bases and J gave up 0 bases, with 20 bases separating them. Germline lookup yields CDR1 SGHNT and CDR2 YENEEA. This CDR3 spans 19 amino acids. This CDR3 reads CASSAFQGASPSGANVLTF. CDR3 in DNA: TGTGCCAGCAGCGCGTTTCAGGGTGCATCCCCCTCTGGGGCCAACGTCCTGACTTTC. The full variable domain, rest sourced from reference TRBV11-3 and TRBJ2-6, is EAGVVQSPRYKIIEKKQPVAFWCNPISGHNTLYWYLQNLGQGPELLIRYENEEAVDDSQLPKDRFSAERLKGVDSTLKIQPAELGDSAVYLCASSAFQGASPSGANVLTFGAGSRLTVL.

The chain carries TRBV6-1 and TRBJ2-7; D is ambiguous. Per germline, CDR1 MNHNS and CDR2 SASEGT. The CDR3 covers 11 residues. The V and J ends lost 2 bases and 6 bases respectively, with 5 bases between them. In DNA, the CDR3 is TGTGCCAGCAGTGAATTGGGCGAGCAGTACTTC. It specifies CASSELGEQYF.

The chain carries TRBV19 and TRBJ1-1; D unclear. V shed 3 bases and J shed 1 base, with 6 bases lying between them. Germline-derived CDR1 and CDR2 are LNHDA and SQIVND (reference sequence). The CDR3 consists of 13 residues. CDR3 region: CASSIRQNTEAFF. The CDR3 bases are TGTGCCAGTAGTATCAGGCAGAACACTGAAGCTTTCTTT.

The chain links TRBV10-3 to TRBJ1-3; D call uncertain. The CDR3 is 21 residues long. Trimming left V 0 bases short and J 0 bases short, with 24 bases between. CDR1 is ENHRY and CDR2 is SYGVKD in the germline V gene. The CDR3 spells CAISESILIVVGKNSGNTIYF. As DNA, the CDR3 is TGTGCCATCAGTGAGTCAATTCTTATCGTCGTAGGCAAAAACTCTGGAAACACCATATATTTT.

The CDR3 reads CASSPGGLQETQYF. The CDR3 DNA reads as TGTGCCAGCAGCCCGGGCGGACTCCAAGAGACCCAGTACTTC. The chain joins TRBV5-4 to TRBJ2-5, with D maybe TRBD2 (5 bases). The CDR3 runs to 14 residues. Germline V lookup: CDR1 SGHNT, CDR2 YYREEE (reference sequence). Trimming pared 4 bases from V and 1 base from J, leaving 11 bases between. Complete variable domain (other parts from reference TRBV5-4 and TRBJ2-5): ETGVTQSPTHLIKTRGQQVTLRCSSQSGHNTVSWYQQALGQGPQFIFQYYREEENGRGNFPPRFSGLQFPNYSSELNVNALELDDSALYLCASSPGGLQETQYFGPGTRLLVL.

As regards this clone: Mismatch with germline at one junction end may stem from a read error. The V gene is TRBV7-7, the J gene TRBJ1-4; weak D call: TRBD1 (5 bases). CDR1 SSHAT and CDR2 FNYEAQ come from the germline V gene (reference sequence). This CDR3 has 15 residues. The CDR3: CASSLQWGANEKLFF. CDR3 DNA: TGTGCTAGCAGCTTACAATGGGGGGCTAATGAAAAACTGTTTTTT. The full variable domain, in which reference TRBV7-7 and TRBJ1-4 provide the parts outside the CDR3, is GAGVSQSPRYKVTKRGQDVTLRCDPISSHATLYWYQQALGQGPEFLTYFNYEAQPDKSGLPSDRFSAERPEGSISTLTIQRTEQRDSAMYRCASSLQWGANEKLFFGSGTQLSVL.

V gene TRBV5-1 combines with J gene TRBJ1-4, with D tentatively TRBD1 (5 bases). V lost 4 bases and J lost 1, with 14 bases in between. Germline CDR1 and CDR2: SGHRS and YFSETQ. This CDR3 has 16 residues. The CDR3, as DNA: TGCGCCAGCAGCCCGGACCTCGGGGGAACTAATGAAAAACTGTTTTTT. Translating gives CASSPDLGGTNEKLFF.

Turning to this clone: One junction end does not reproduce the germline sequence, and a read error may be involved. The rearrangement joins TRBV27 to TRBJ2-5, with 7 positions matching TRBD1. Germline CDR1 MNHEY, CDR2 SMNVEV (reference sequence). The CDR3 sequence is 14 residues long. The CDR3 sequence: CASKARDSQDTQYF. Written as DNA, the CDR3 is TGTGCCAGCAAGGCCCGGGACAGTCAAGATACCCAGTACTTC.

CDR3 protein: CASSPPPLDGSLTGELFF. CDR3 in DNA: TGCGCCAGCAGCCCCCCCCCTCTAGACGGGAGTCTCACCGGGGAGCTGTTTTTT. The V and J genes are TRBV5-1 and TRBJ2-2; possible D gene TRBD2, 6 bases. The V and J ends lost 4 bases and 4 bases respectively, with 23 bases between them. This CDR3 region has 18 residues. Germline CDR1 is SGHRS and CDR2 is YFSETQ.

The CDR3 spells CATTSPRGINYEQYF. In nucleotides, the CDR3 is TGTGCCACCACCTCCCCCCGCGGGATCAACTACGAGCAGTACTTC. The chain is built from TRBV6-5 and TRBJ2-7; weak D call: TRBD2 (6 bases). V lost 10 bases and J 3 bases, leaving 22 bases between the germline ends. The CDR3 contains 15 residues. The V gene's germline CDR1 is MNHEY and CDR2 SVGAGI.